This T cell receptor beta chain was captured by sequencing in a study of siplizumab effects on memory and regulatory T cells. Method: immunoSEQ multiplex PCR; TCRdb's copy keeps in-frame clones and lacks some. Of approximately 94,000 clones in the sample, approximately 96% were seen once. This clone was found once. Its antigen is as yet unknown. Study-level points and caveats: Researchers could map only a minor fraction of alloreactive clones to unstimulated subsets.

This TCR was sampled from a human donor in good health. Input material: naive CD4+ T cells sorted from blood.

CDR3 bases: TGCGCCAGCAGTCAAATCCAGGGGCGGGAGGCCGTATTTGGGGGTAGCACAGATACGCAGTATTTT. Amino acids: CASSQIQGREAVFGGSTDTQYF. The chain is built from TRBV23-1 and TRBJ2-3; 8 nucleotides line up with TRBD2. TRBV23-1 is flagged as an ORF with uncertain function. The CDR3 has 22 amino acids. V was clipped by 2 bases and J by 0 bases; unmatched bases: 22.